This T cell receptor beta chain was retrieved from a study of cytomegalovirus exposure and HLA in healthy donors. Study-wide results and limits: A classifier reportedly called cytomegalovirus status with high sensitivity and specificity. A list of roughly 180 TCR beta chains associated with cytomegalovirus was given. Across donors, most TCRs were seen rarely, yet some public ones were widespread.

The V gene's germline CDR1 is SGHVS and CDR2 FQNEAQ. The length of the CDR3 is 17 residues. Between the trimmed V and J ends, which lost 2 bases and 0 bases, there was a span of 17 bases. Details on this clone: No antigen is known for it.

The protocol was immunoSEQ multiplex PCR, while the TCRdb copy is restricted to in-frame clones and leaves out a portion. The sample carries about 66,000 clones, 95% to 98% recorded once. The sample taken for sequencing was PBMCs. The genes are TRBV7-8 and TRBJ2-7, with a tentative D call TRBD2 (5 bases). The sequence derives from a woman between 18 and 29 years old in good health and CMV-seropositive. The CDR3 nucleotides read TGTGCCAGCAGCTTACGAGGCGTAGCGCTAAGCTCCTACGAGCAGTACTTC. Encoded protein: CASSLRGVALSSYEQYF.